What follows are 20 T cell receptor beta chains derived from one specimen sequenced in a study of human thymus T cells. Thymus tissue was removed during corrective cardiac surgery. Here immunoSEQ multiplex PCR was the method, and the copy in TCRdb shows in-frame clones only, minus some. The sample shows about 130,000 clones, around 94% of them seen only once. Material for sequencing was thymus tissue. The receptor source for this set is a boy less than two years old with a congenital heart defect but otherwise immunologically healthy.

The chain carries TRBV29-1 and TRBJ2-6; D possibly corresponds to TRBD1 (6 bases). V lost 3 bases to trimming and J lost 12 bases, with 15 bases between them. The length of the CDR3 is 13 residues. Germline assignment: CDR1 SQVTM and CDR2 ANQGSEA. CDR3 nucleotide sequence: TGCAGCGTTGACGTTAGGGGGTCCCCCGTCCTGACTTTC. Amino acid sequence: CSVDVRGSPVLTF.

The chain uses TRBV4-1 and TRBJ2-7, with 7 bases aligning to TRBD1. Germline values: CDR1 MGHRA, CDR2 YSYEKL. The CDR3 spans 19 residues. Trimming took 2 bases from V and 5 from J; bases not matched to a gene: 21. The CDR3 is CASSQRLTGLNIRRDEQYF. The CDR3 DNA follows: TGCGCCAGCAGCCAAAGGTTGACAGGGTTAAATATAAGGCGGGACGAGCAGTACTTC.

The V and J genes are TRBV2 and TRBJ1-1; D perhaps matches TRBD1 (6 bases). With 8 bases removed from V and 3 bases from J, the gap between germline ends came to 13 bases. CDR3 length equals 13 residues. Germline V gives CDR1 SNHLY, CDR2 FYNNEI. The DNA for the CDR3 is TGTGCCAGCGGGGGGGGCCTTTACACTGAAGCTTTCTTT. Its protein product is CASGGGLYTEAFF.

The V call is TRBV27, the J call TRBJ1-4, with D possibly being TRBD1 (6 bases). CDR3 length: 14 amino acids. The V end lost 5 bases, the J end lost 3 bases, and 10 bases lay between the germline ends. The V gene's germline CDR1 is MNHEY and CDR2 SMNVEV (reference sequence). CDR3 amino acids: CASSPTGANEKLFF. As DNA, the CDR3 is TGTGCCAGCAGTCCGACAGGAGCTAATGAAAAACTGTTTTTT.

This clone was counted a single time. The chain couples TRBV9 to TRBJ2-1, with TRBD1 as a possible D gene (7 bases). V was cut by 4 bases and J by 7 bases, with 18 bases left in between. The germline gives CDR1 SGDLS, CDR2 YYNGEE. The CDR3 loop spans 15 amino acids. CDR3 region: CASSPTPGGPNEQFF. DNA for the CDR3: TGTGCCAGCAGCCCCACGCCAGGGGGGCCGAATGAGCAGTTCTTC.

V usage is TRBV5-4 and J usage is TRBJ2-5, with D perhaps TRBD2 (5 bases). The CDR3 contains 14 residues. The V and J ends lost 0 bases and 4 bases respectively, with 10 bases between them. Germline V gene data show CDR1 as SGHNT and CDR2 as YYREEE (reference sequence). CDR3 sequence reads: CASSLEVGRETQYF. CDR3 coding DNA: TGTGCCAGCAGCTTGGAAGTGGGGAGAGAGACCCAGTACTTC.

The V call is TRBV2, the J call TRBJ2-3; 9 bases align to TRBD1. CDR3 length: 16 amino acids. V gave up 4 bases and J gave up 5 bases; unmatched junction bases: 10. Germline CDR1 SNHLY, CDR2 FYNNEI. CDR3 nucleotide sequence: TGTGCCAGCAGTGCCCCGACAGGGGGTTTGGAAGATACGCAGTATTTT. It encodes CASSAPTGGLEDTQYF.

The J gene is TRBJ2-2, the V gene TRBV4-3; D ambiguous. The CDR3 length is 15 residues. V gave up 1 base and J gave up 3 bases, with 9 bases separating them. Germline V gives CDR1 LGHNA, CDR2 YSLEER. DNA of the CDR3: TGCGCCAGCAGCCAAGGTAACCGGGACACCGGGGAGCTGTTTTTT. It is translated as CASSQGNRDTGELFF.

This clone showed up just once. The V call is TRBV7-9, the J call TRBJ2-1; D remains unclear. Trimming stripped 6 bases from V and 0 bases from J, with 12 bases between. Germline CDR1 SEHNR, CDR2 FQNEAQ (reference sequence). The CDR3 is 15 residues long. The CDR3 nucleotides read TGTGCCAGCAGTTCCGACAAATTCTCCTACAATGAGCAGTTCTTC. Residues: CASSSDKFSYNEQFF.

The chain carries TRBV4-1 and TRBJ2-5; D remains ambiguous. The germline V and J ends were trimmed by 2 bases and 4 bases, with 14 bases remaining between them. CDR1 and CDR2 from the germline V gene are MGHRA and YSYEKL. The CDR3 has 15 residues. The CDR3 sequence: CASSQIVAARETQYF. CDR3 bases: TGCGCCAGCAGCCAAATAGTTGCAGCAAGAGAGACCCAGTACTTC.

The chain joins TRBV27 to TRBJ2-7, with D unclear. The V gene's germline CDR1 is MNHEY and CDR2 SMNVEV (reference sequence). CDR3 length: 10 residues. The V gene lost 10 bases and the J gene lost 3 bases, with 7 bases spanning the gap. CDR3 nucleotides: TGTGCCACCTCGGACTACGAGCAGTACTTC. It encodes CATSDYEQYF.

The chain has TRBV7-9 and TRBJ2-5, with 10 bases matching TRBD1. The CDR3 length is 15 residues. V was clipped by 3 bases and J by 2 bases; unmatched bases: 3. Germline assignment: CDR1 SEHNR and CDR2 FQNEAQ (reference sequence). DNA of the CDR3: TGTGCCAGCAGCTTCCGGGACAGGGGTCAAGAGACCCAGTACTTC. Amino acid sequence: CASSFRDRGQETQYF.

Here the CDR3 reads CASSQRGISYNEQFF. In DNA form, the CDR3 reads TGCGCCAGCAGCCAACGGGGTATCTCCTACAATGAGCAGTTCTTC. The genes are TRBV4-3 and TRBJ2-1, with D perhaps matching TRBD2 (5 bases). The germline V and J ends were trimmed by 2 bases and 0 bases, with 8 bases remaining between them. The length of the CDR3 is 15 residues. Germline values: CDR1 LGHNA, CDR2 YSLEER.

The chain is built from TRBV11-1 and TRBJ2-1; 8 bases match TRBD1. V was pared by 8 bases and J by 5 bases, with 5 bases of the junction left unmatched. The CDR3 runs to 13 residues. Germline CDR1 is SGHAT and CDR2 is FQDESV (reference sequence). The CDR3 sequence: CASGRQGHNEQFF. The CDR3 nucleotides are TGTGCCAGCGGGAGACAGGGGCACAATGAGCAGTTCTTC.

V is TRBV12-5 and J is TRBJ2-1; no reliable D call. This CDR3 is built from 14 residues. V lost 1 base, J lost 7 bases, and 11 bases lay in between. Germline V gene data show CDR1 as LGHNT and CDR2 as FRNRAP. In nucleotides, the CDR3 is TGTGCTAGTGGTTTGGGGAGTGAGGATAATGAGCAGTTCTTC. It yields the protein CASGLGSEDNEQFF. The complete variable domain, with remaining parts taken from reference TRBV12-5 and TRBJ2-1, reads DARVTQTPRHKVTEMGQEVTMRCQPILGHNTVFWYRQTMMQGLELLAYFRNRAPLDDSGMPKDRFSAEMPDATLATLKIQPSEPRDSAVYFCASGLGSEDNEQFFGPGTRLTVL.

V gene TRBV28 combines with J gene TRBJ2-7; D may be TRBD2 (6 bases). V dropped 10 bases and J dropped 5 bases, with 18 bases sitting between them. Germline V gene sequence: CDR1 MDHEN, CDR2 SYDVKM. The CDR3 spans 13 residues. CDR3 amino acids: CATRDSNVDEQYF. The CDR3 region has the DNA TGTGCCACCAGGGACTCCAACGTGGACGAGCAGTACTTC.

This chain links TRBV12-5 with TRBJ2-3; 9 bases are shared with TRBD2. Losses at the gene ends were 1 base for V and 5 bases for J; bases not matched to a gene: 7. The germline V gene has CDR1 LGHNT and CDR2 FRNRAP. The CDR3 runs to 16 residues. CDR3 bases: TGTGCTAGTGGTTTGGGAACGCGGGGGGGCCAAGATACGCAGTATTTT. Translating it yields CASGLGTRGGQDTQYF.

This chain links TRBV7-3 with TRBJ2-2; 10 bases agree with TRBD2. With 3 bases clipped from V and 5 bases from J, the junction kept 12 bases outside the gene matches. The CDR3 has 18 residues. Germline loops: CDR1 SGHTA, CDR2 FQGTGA. As DNA, the CDR3 is TGTGCCAGCAGCTTGGGGCTCCTAGCGGGGGCGGAAACCGGGGAGCTGTTTTTT. This translates into CASSLGLLAGAETGELFF.

This clone was detected only once. The junction does not match germline at one end; this may be a read error. V gene TRBV5-1 combines with J gene TRBJ2-5; D remains ambiguous. Germline V CDR1 and CDR2: SGHRS, YFSETQ. CDR3 size: 14 residues. CDR3 DNA sequence: TGCGCCAGCAGTTTGGCCCAACGGACAGAGACCCAGTACTTC. Amino acids: CASSLAQRTETQYF.

This clone has only one observation. CDR3 sequence reads: CASSLVTGGGYTF. CDR3 bases: TGTGCCAGCAGCTTGGTAACAGGGGGCGGCTACACCTTC. The genes are TRBV5-8 and TRBJ1-2, with 9 bases fitting TRBD1. This CDR3 is 13 amino acids long. Germline CDR1 and CDR2: SGHTS and YDEGEE. V lost 0 bases and J lost 8; bases outside the gene matches: 2.